This T cell receptor (beta chain) was recovered during a study of tumor and adjacent non-tumor tissue in lung cancer. Study at large: Samples averaged around 3.9 million productive TCRbeta reads each.

RNA was extracted from bulk tissue without any cell sorting. Newly diagnosed lung cancer patients had thoracic surgery in China, August–November 2014, without prior chemotherapy. Study outcomes and limitations: Shorter survival was associated with higher TCR diversity in tumors. In normal lung, the top 100 clones were significantly more dominant than in tumor.

As regards this clonotype: What it recognizes is unknown. One end of the junction is discordant with germline, which a read error may explain.

The CDR3 loop spans 16 amino acids. The germline CDR1 and CDR2 sequences are DFQATT and SNEGSKA (reference sequence). A modified ARM-PCR protocol with three rounds of nested PCR amplified TCRbeta. TCRdb used MiXCR to reprocess the multiplex PCR reads, holding one entry per CDR3 protein. The sample has about 75,000 distinct CDR3 sequences; roughly 80% are singletons. The specimen was lung tumor tissue. This rearrangement joins TRBV20-1 to TRBJ2-5; either TRBD1 or TRBD2 may fit D (5 bases each). This TCR came from a woman aged 45-65 years with non-small cell lung cancer. The CDR3 loop is CCASGTLQARVETQYF. The CDR3 DNA reads as TGCTGTGCTAGTGGGACCCTGCAGGCACGAGTGGAGACCCAGTACTTC.